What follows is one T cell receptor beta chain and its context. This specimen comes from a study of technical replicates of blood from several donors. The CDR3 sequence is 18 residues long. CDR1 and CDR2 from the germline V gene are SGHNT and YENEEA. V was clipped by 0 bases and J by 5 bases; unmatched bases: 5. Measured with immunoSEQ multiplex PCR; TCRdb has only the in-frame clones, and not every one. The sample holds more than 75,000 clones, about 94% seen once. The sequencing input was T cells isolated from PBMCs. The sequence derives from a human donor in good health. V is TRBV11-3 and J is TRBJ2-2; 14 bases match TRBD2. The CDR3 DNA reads TGTGCCAGCAGCTTAGATTCCGGACTAGCGGGAGGTACCGGGGAGCTGTTTTTT. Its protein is CASSLDSGLAGGTGELFF.